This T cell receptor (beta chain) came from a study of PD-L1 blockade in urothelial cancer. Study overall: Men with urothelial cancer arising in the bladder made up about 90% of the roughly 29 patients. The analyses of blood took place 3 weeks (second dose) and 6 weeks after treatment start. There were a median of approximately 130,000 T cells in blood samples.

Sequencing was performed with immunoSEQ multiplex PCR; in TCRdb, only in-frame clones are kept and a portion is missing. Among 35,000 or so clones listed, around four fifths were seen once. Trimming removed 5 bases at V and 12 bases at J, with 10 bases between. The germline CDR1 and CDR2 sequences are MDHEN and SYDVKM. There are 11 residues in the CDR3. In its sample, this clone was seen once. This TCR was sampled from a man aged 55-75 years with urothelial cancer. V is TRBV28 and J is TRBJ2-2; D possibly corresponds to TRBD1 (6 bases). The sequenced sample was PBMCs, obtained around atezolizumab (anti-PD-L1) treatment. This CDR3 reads CASSRDTQLFF. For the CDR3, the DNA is TGTGCCAGCAGTAGGGACACCCAGCTGTTTTTT.